This T cell receptor (beta chain) was captured in a study of cytotoxic CD8 clonotypes in ibrutinib-treated CLL. Here immunoSEQ multiplex PCR was the method, and the copy in TCRdb shows in-frame clones only, minus some. The sample contains more than 300,000 clones, 70% to 80% of which appear only once. V lost 4 bases and J lost 3, with 10 bases in between. The length of the CDR3 is 13 residues. Germline lookup yields CDR1 SGHVS and CDR2 FQNEAQ. The chain combines TRBV7-8 with TRBJ2-7; perhaps TRBD1 as D (5 bases). This TCR was sampled from a human donor with chronic lymphocytic leukemia. This specimen consisted of PBMCs, obtained before ibrutinib treatment. The CDR3 loop reads CASSWGRSYEQYF. The DNA of the CDR3 is TGTGCCAGCAGCTGGGGCAGAAGCTACGAGCAGTACTTC.